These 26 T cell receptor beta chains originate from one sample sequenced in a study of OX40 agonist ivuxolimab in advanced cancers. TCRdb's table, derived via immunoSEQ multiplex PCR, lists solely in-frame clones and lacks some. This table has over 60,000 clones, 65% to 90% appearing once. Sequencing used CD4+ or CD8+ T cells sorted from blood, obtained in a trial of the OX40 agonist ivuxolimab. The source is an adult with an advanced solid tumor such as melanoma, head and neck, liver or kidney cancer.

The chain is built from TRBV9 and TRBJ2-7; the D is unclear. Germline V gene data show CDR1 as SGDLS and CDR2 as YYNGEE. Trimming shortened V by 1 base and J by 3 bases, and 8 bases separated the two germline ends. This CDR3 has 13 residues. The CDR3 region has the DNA TGTGCCAGCAGCGTATCCCACGGCTACGAGCAGTACTTC. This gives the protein CASSVSHGYEQYF.

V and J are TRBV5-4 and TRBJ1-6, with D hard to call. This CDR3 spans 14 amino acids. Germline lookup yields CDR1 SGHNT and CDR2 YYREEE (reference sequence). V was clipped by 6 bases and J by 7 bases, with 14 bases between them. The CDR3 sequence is CASNMQVGNSPLHF. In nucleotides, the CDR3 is TGTGCCAGCAATATGCAGGTTGGAAATTCACCCCTCCACTTT.

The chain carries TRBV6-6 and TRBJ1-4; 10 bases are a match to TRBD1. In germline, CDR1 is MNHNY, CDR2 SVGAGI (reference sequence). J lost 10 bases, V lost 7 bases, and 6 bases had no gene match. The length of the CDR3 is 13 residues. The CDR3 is CASIRDRGGKLFF. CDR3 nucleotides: TGTGCCAGCATCCGGGACAGGGGAGGAAAACTGTTTTTT.

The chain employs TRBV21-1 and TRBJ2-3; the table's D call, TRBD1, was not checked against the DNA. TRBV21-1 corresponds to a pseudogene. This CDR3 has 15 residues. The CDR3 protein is CASSKGLGRTDTQYF. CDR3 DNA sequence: TGTGCCAGCAGCAAAGGGCTGGGGCGCACAGATACGCAGTATTTT.

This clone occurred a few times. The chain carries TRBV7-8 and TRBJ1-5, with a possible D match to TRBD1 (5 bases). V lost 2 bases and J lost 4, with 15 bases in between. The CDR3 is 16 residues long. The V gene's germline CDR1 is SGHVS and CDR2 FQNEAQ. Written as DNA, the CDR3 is TGTGCCAGCAGCTTACAGGCGGGGGTGGCAAATCAGCCCCAGCATTTT. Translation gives CASSLQAGVANQPQHF.

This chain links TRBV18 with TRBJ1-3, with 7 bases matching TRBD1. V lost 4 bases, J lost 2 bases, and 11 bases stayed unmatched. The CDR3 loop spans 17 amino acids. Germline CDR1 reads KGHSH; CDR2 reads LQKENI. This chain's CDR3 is CASSLSATGKAGNTIYF. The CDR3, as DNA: TGTGCCAGCTCACTCTCCGCGACAGGGAAAGCTGGAAACACCATATATTTT.

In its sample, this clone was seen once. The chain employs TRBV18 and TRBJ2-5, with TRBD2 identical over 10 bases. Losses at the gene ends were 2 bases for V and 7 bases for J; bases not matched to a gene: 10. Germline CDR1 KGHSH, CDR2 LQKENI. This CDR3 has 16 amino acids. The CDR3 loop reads CASSPGSGGAGSTQYF. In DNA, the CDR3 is TGTGCCAGCTCACCAGGCAGCGGGGGGGCCGGGTCGACCCAGTACTTC.

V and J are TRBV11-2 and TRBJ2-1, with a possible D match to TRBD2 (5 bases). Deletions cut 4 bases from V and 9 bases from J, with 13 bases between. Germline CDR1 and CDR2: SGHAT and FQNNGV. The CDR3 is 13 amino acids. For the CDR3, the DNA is TGTGCCAGCAGCTCCGGATACCGGGGTGAGCAGTTCTTC. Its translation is CASSSGYRGEQFF.

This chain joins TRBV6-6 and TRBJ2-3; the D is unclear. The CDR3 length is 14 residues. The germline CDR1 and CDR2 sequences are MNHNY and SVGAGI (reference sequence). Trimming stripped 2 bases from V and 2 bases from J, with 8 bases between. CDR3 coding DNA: TGTGCCAGCAGTTACAATTATTTCACAGATACGCAGTATTTT. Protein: CASSYNYFTDTQYF.

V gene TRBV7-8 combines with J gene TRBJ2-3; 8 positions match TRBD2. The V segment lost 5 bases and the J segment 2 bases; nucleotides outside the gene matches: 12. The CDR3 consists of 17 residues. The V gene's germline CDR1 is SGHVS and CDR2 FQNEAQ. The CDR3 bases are TGTGCCAGCAGCCCCCGGGGGGGCGGGGGGATCACAGATACGCAGTATTTT. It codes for CASSPRGGGGITDTQYF.

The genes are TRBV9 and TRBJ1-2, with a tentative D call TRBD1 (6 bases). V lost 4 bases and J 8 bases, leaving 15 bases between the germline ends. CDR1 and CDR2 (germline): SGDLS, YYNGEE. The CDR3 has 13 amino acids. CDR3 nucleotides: TGTGCCAGCAGCTCGGGGGGCTCTGGAGGCTACACCTTC. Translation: CASSSGGSGGYTF.

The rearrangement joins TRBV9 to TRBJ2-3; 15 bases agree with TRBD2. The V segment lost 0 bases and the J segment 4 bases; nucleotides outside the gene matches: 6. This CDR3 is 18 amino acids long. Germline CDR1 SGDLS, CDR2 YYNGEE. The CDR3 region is CASSVARTSGGAADTQYF. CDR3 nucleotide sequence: TGTGCCAGCAGCGTAGCTAGGACTAGCGGGGGGGCCGCAGATACGCAGTATTTT.

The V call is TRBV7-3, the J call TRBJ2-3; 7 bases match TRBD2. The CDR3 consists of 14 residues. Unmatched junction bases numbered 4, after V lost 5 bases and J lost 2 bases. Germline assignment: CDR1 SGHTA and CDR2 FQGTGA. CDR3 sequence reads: CASSPRGYTDTQYF. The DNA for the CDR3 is TGTGCCAGCAGCCCGCGGGGGTACACAGATACGCAGTATTTT.

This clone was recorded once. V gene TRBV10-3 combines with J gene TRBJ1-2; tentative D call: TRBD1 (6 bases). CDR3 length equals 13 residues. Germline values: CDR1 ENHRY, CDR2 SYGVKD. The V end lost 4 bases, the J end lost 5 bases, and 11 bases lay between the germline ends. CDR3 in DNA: TGTGCCATCAGTGTTCCAGGGGAATATGGCTACACCTTC. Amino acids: CAISVPGEYGYTF.

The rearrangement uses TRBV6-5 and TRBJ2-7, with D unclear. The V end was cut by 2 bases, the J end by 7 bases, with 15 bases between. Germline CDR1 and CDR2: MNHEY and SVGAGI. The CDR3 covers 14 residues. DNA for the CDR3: TGTGCCAGCAGTTACCCAGGTCGGGCTAGGGAGCAGTACTTC. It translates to CASSYPGRAREQYF.

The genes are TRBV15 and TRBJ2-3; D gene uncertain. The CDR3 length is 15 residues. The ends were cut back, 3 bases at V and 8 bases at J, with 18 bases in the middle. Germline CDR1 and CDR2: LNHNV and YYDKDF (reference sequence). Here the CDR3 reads CATSRAGPAQGTQYF. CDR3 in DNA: TGTGCCACCAGCAGGGCCGGGCCGGCCCAAGGTACGCAGTATTTT.

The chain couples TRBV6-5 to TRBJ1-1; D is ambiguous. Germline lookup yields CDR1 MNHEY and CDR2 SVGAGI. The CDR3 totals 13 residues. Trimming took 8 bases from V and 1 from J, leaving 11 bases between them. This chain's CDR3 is CASRLSWNTEAFF. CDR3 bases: TGTGCCAGCCGACTATCCTGGAACACTGAAGCTTTCTTT.

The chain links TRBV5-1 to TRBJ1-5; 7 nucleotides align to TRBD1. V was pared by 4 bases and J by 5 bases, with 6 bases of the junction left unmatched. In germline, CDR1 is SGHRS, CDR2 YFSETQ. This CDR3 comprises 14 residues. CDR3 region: CASSPQTGYQPQHF. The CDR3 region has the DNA TGCGCCAGCAGCCCCCAGACAGGGTATCAGCCCCAGCATTTT.

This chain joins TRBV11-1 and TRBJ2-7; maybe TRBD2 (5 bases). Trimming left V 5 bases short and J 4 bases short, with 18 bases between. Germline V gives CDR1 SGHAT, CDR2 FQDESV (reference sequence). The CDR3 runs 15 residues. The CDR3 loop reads CASSEKTGFWYEQYF. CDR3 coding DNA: TGTGCCAGCAGCGAAAAAACGGGGTTTTGGTACGAGCAGTACTTC.

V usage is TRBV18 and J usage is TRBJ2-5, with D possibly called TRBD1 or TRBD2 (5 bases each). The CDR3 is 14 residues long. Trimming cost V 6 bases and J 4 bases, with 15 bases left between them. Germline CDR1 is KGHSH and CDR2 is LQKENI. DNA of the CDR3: TGTGCCAGCTCCCTAACCCGGGACGGAGAGACCCAGTACTTC. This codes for CASSLTRDGETQYF.

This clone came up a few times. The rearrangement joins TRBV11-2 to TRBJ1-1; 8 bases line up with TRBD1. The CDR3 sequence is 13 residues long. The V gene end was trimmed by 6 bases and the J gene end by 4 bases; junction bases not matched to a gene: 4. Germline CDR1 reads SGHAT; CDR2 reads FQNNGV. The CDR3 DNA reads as TGTGCCAGCAGTCAGGGGGCTAGCACTGAAGCTTTCTTT. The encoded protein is CASSQGASTEAFF.

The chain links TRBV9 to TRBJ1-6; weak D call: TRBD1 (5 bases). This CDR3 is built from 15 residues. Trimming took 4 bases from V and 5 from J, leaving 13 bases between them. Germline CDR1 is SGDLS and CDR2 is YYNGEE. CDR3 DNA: TGTGCCAGCAGCCCCAGGCAGGGTGATAATTCACCCCTCCACTTT. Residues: CASSPRQGDNSPLHF.

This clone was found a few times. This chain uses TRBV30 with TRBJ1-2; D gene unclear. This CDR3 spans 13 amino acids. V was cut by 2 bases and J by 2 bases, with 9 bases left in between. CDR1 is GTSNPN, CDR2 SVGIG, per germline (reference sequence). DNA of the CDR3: TGTGCCTGGAGTAATGAGAACAACTATGGCTACACCTTC. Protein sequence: CAWSNENNYGYTF.

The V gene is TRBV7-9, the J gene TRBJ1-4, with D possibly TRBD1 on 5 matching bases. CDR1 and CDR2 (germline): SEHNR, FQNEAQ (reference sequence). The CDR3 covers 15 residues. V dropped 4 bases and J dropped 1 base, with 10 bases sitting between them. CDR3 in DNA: TGTGCCAGCAGCTCCCGGGGGGGAACTAATGAAAAACTGTTTTTT. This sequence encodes CASSSRGGTNEKLFF.

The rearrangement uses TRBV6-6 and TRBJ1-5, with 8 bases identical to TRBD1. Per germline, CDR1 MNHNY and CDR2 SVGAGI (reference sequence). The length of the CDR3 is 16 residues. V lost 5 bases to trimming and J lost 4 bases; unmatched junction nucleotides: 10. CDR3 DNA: TGTGCCAGCAGTGGCTCGGACAGGGAGAGGAATCAGCCCCAGCATTTT. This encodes CASSGSDRERNQPQHF.

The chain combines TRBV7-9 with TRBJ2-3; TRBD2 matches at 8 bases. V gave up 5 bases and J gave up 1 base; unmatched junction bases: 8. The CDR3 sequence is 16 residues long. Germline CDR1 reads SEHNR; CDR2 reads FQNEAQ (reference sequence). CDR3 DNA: TGTGCCAGCAGCCAACCCTTAGCGGGGCGCACAGATACGCAGTATTTT. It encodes CASSQPLAGRTDTQYF.